This TCR beta chain was recorded in a study of blood T cell repertoires in COVID-19. Study overall: The analysed material was cDNA or gDNA that came from T cells, B-cell-depleted T cells, or PBMCs.

CDR1 and CDR2 from the germline V gene are MDHEN and SYDVKM. The CDR3 is 12 residues long. V lost 9 bases and J 2 bases, leaving 11 bases between the germline ends. Profiled with immunoSEQ multiplex PCR; TCRdb holds only in-frame clones, not every one. The repertoire holds some 56,000 clones, roughly 80% seen once, with more than 15% in the top ten. In its sample, this clone was seen once. The TCR originated in a woman between 50 and 59 years old with active or convalescent COVID-19. This chain connects TRBV28 to TRBJ2-7; D not resolved. The sample was peripheral blood. The CDR3 is CASTTNPYEQYF. The CDR3 DNA reads as TGTGCCAGTACCACAAACCCCTACGAGCAGTACTTC. The complete variable domain, with remaining parts taken from reference TRBV28 and TRBJ2-7, reads DVKVTQSSRYLVKRTGEKVFLECVQDMDHENMFWYRQDPGLGLRLIYFSYDVKMKEKGDIPEGYSVSREKKERFSLILESASTNQTSMYLCASTTNPYEQYFGPGTRLTVT.